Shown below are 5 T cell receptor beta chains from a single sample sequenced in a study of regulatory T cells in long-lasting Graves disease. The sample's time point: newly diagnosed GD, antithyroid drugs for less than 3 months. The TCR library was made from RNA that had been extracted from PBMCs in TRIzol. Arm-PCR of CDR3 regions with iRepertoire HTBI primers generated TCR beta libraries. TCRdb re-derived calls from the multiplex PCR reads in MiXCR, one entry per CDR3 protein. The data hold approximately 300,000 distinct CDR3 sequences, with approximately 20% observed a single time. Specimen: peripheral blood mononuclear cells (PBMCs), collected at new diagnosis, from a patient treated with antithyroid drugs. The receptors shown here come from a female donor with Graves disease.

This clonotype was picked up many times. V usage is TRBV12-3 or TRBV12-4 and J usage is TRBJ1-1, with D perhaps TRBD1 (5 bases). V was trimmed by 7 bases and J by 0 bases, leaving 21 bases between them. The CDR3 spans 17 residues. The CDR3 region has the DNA TGTGCCAGCACACCCGGACAAGACCTTATTATGAACACTGAAGCTTTCTTT. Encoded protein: CASTPGQDLIMNTEAFF.

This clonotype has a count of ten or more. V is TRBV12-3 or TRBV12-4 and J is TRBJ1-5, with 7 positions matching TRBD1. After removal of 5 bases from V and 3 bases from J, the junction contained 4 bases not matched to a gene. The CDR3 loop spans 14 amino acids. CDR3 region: CASSRQGSNQPQHF. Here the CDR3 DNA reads TGTGCCAGCAGTCGACAGGGTTCCAATCAGCCCCAGCATTTT.

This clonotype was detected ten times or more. The CDR3 loop reads CASSFLPGGNQPQHF. Here the CDR3 DNA reads TGTGCCAGCAGTTTTCTGCCAGGGGGTAATCAGCCCCAGCATTTT. V gene TRBV27 combines with J gene TRBJ1-5; TRBD1 matches 7 bases. The CDR3 is 15 amino acids. Germline V CDR1 and CDR2: MNHEY, SMNVEV (reference sequence). The junction had 6 bases not matched to a gene; V was cut back by 3 bases and J by 4 bases.

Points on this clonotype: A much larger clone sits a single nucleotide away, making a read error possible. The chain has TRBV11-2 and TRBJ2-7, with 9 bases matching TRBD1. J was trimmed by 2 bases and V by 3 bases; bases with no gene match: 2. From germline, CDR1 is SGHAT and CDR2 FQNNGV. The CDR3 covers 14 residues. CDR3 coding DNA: TGTGCCAGCAGCTTCGACAGGGGGACCTACGAGCAGTACTTC. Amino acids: CASSFDRGTYEQYF. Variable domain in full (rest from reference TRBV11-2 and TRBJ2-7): EAGVAQSPRYKIIEKRQSVAFWCNPISGHATLYWYQQILGQGPKLLIQFQNNGVVDDSQLPKDRFSAERLKGVDSTLKIQPAKLEDSAVYLCASSFDRGTYEQYFGPGTRLTVT.

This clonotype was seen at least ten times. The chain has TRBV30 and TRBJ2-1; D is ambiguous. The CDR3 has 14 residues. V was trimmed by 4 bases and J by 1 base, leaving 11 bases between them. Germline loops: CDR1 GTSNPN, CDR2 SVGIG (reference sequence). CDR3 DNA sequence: TGTGCCTGGACCGTTTTCGGGTCCTACAATGAGCAGTTCTTC. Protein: CAWTVFGSYNEQFF.